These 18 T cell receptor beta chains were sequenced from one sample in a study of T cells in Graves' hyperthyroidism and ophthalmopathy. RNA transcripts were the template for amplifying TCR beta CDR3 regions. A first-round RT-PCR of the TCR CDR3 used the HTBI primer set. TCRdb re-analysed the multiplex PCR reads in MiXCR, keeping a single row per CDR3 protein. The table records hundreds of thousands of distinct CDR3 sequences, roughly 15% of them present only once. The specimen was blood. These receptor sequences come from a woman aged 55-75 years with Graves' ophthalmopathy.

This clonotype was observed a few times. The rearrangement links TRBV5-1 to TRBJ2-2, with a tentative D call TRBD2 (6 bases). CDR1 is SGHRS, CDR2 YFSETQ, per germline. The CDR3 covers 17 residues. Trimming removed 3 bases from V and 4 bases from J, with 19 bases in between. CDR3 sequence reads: CASSSRTGTSSTGELFF. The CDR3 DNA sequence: TGCGCCAGCAGCTCCCGTACCGGGACTTCTAGCACCGGGGAGCTGTTTTTT. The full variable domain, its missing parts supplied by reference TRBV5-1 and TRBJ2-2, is KAGVTQTPRYLIKTRGQQVTLSCSPISGHRSVSWYQQTPGQGLQFLFEYFSETQRNKGNFPGRFSGRQFSNSRSEMNVSTLELGDSALYLCASSSRTGTSSTGELFFGEGSRLTVL.

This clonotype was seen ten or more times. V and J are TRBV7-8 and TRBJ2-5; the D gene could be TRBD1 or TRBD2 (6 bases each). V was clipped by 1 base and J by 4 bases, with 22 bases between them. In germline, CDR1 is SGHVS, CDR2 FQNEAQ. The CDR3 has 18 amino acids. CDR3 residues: CASSLDPPRRGKGETQYF. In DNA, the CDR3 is TGTGCCAGCAGCTTAGATCCCCCGAGGAGGGGGAAGGGAGAGACCCAGTACTTC.

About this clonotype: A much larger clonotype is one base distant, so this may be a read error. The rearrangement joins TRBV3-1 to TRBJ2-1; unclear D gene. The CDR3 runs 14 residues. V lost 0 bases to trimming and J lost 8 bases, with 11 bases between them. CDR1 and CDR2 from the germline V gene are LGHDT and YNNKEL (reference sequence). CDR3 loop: CASSQDTRVHEQFF. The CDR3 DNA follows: TGTGCCAGCAGCCAAGATACCCGGGTACATGAGCAGTTCTTC.

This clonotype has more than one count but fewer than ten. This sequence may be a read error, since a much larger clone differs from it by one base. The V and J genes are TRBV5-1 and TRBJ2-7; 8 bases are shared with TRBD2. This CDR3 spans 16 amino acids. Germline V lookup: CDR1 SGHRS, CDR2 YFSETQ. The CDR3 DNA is TGCGCCGGCAGCCCGGGAACTAGCGGAGCCTCCTACGAGCAGTACTTC. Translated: CAGSPGTSGASYEQYF.

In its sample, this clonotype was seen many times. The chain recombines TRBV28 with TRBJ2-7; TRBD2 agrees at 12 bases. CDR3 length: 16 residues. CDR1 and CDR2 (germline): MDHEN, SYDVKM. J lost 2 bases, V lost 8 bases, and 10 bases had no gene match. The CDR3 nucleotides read TGTGCCAGCGGAGGGCTAGCGGGAGGGGGGACCTACGAGCAGTACTTC. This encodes CASGGLAGGGTYEQYF.

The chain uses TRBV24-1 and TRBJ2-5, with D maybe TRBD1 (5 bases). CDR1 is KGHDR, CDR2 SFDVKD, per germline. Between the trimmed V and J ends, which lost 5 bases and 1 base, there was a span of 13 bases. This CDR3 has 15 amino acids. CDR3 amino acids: CATSAPGMTQETQYF. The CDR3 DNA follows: TGTGCCACCAGTGCCCCAGGGATGACCCAAGAGACCCAGTACTTC.

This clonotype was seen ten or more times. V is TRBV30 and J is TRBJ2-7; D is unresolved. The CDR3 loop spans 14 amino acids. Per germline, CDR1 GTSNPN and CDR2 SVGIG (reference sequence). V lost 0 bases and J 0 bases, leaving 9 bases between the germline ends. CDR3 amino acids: CAWSVGPSSYEQYF. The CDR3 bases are TGTGCCTGGAGTGTAGGGCCGAGCTCCTACGAGCAGTACTTC.

The CDR3 spells CASSPTGGSNYGYTF. In DNA form, the CDR3 reads TGTGCCAGCAGCCCGACAGGTGGCTCTAACTATGGCTACACCTTC. This chain uses TRBV12-3 or TRBV12-4 with TRBJ1-2; perhaps TRBD1 as D (6 bases). Trimming cost V 6 bases and J 0 bases, with 14 bases left between them. This CDR3 is built from 15 residues.

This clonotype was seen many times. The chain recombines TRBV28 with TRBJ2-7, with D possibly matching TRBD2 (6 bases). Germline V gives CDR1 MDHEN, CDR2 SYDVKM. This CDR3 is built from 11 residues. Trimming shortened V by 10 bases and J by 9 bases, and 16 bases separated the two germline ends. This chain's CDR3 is CATGTSWGQYF. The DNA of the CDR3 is TGTGCCACCGGGACTTCTTGGGGGCAGTACTTC.

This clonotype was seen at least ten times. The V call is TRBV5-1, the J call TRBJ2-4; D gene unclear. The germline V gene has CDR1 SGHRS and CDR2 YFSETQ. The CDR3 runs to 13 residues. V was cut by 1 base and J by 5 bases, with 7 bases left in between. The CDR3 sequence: CASSLYTENIQYF. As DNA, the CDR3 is TGCGCCAGCAGCTTGTACACAGAAAACATTCAGTACTTC.

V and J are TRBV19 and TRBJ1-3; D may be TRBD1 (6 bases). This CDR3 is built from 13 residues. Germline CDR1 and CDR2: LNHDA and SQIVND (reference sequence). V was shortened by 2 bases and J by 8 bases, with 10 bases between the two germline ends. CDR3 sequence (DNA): TGTGCCAGTAGTATAACAGGGACGGACACCATATATTTT. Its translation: CASSITGTDTIYF.

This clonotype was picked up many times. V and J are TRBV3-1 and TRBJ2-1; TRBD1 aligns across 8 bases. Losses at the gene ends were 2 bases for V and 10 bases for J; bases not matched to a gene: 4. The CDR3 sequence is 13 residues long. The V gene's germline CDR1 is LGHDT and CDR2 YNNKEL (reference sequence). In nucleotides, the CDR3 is TGTGCCAGCAGCCAACAGGGGGCAGGAGAGCAGTTCTTC. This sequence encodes CASSQQGAGEQFF.

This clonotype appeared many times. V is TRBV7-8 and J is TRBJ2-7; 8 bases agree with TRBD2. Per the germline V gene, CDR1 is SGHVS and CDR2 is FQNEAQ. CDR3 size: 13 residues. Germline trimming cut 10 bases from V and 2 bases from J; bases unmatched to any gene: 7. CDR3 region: CAIRWREAYEQYF. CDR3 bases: TGTGCCATCAGATGGCGGGAGGCCTACGAGCAGTACTTC.

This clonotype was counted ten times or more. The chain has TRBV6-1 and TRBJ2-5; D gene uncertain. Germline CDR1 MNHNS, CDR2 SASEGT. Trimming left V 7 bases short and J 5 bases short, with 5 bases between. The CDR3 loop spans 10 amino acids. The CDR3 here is CASTLETQYF. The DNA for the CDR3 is TGTGCCAGCACCCTGGAGACCCAGTACTTC.

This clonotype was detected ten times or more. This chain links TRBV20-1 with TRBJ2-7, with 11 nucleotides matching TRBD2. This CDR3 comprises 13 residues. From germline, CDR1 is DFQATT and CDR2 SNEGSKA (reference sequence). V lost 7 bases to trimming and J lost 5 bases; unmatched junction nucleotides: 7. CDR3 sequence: CSGRLAGIHEQYF. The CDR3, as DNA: TGCAGTGGTCGACTAGCGGGAATCCACGAGCAGTACTTC.

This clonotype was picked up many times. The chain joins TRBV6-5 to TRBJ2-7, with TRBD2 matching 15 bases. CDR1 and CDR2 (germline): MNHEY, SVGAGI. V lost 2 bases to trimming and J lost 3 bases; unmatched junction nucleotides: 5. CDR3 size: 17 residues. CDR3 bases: TGTGCCAGCAGTTACCGGGGACTAGCGGGAGGAGACTACGAGCAGTACTTC. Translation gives CASSYRGLAGGDYEQYF.

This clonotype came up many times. The DNA for the CDR3 is TGTGCCAGCAGCTCGACTTCCCAAGATACGCAGTATTTT. Translating gives CASSSTSQDTQYF. The chain employs TRBV5-8 and TRBJ2-3; no clear D gene. The CDR3 sequence is 13 residues long. The germline CDR1 and CDR2 sequences are SGHTS and YDEGEE. V shed 3 bases and J shed 5 bases, with 10 bases lying between them.

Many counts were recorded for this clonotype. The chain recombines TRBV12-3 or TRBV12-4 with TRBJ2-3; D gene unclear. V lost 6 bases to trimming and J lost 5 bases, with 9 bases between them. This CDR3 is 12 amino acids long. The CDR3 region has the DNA TGTGCCAGCAGCTTTTCGTTAGATACGCAGTATTTT. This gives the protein CASSFSLDTQYF.